The rows below give T cell receptor beta chains drawn from one sample of a study of siplizumab effects on memory and regulatory T cells. Repertoires were generated with immunoSEQ multiplex PCR, while TCRdb's copy carries only in-frame clones and drops some. In the table there are over 50,000 clones, over 80% of which are singletons. The specimen was memory CD4+ T cells sorted from blood. The receptor set was obtained from a human donor in good health. Each CDR3 is given with its conserved first and last residue.

v_gene	j_gene	CDR3aa
TRBV7-6	TRBJ2-3	CASSLGGGQDLGTQYF
TRBV6-5	TRBJ1-2	CASSYEDSYGYTF
TRBV7-2	TRBJ1-5	CASSLRGDQPQHF
TRBV2	TRBJ2-7	CASRRTSGSYEQYF
TRBV19	TRBJ2-2	CASSSGRAMTGELFF
TRBV6-1	TRBJ2-2	CASTLAGAGAGELFF
TRBV5-1	TRBJ1-1	CASSLMVGTEAFF
TRBV7-9	TRBJ2-3	CASSSETYTDTQYF
TRBV15	TRBJ2-2	CATSRDRSGAANTGELFF
TRBV11-2	TRBJ2-7	CASSLVYEQYF